The clone carrying this T cell receptor beta chain has only one observation. What it binds is unknown. The sample comes from a study of T cell clonotyping in hematopoietic cell transplantation. Study results and limitations: Higher Inverse Simpson Index values in graft donor and pretransplant recipient predicted broader posttransplant TCR diversity. Recipient TCR diversity dropped after transplant; expanded clonotypes rose from day 30 to 180.

Profiling relied on immunoSEQ multiplex PCR, and the TCRdb table lists in-frame clones only, not all of them. The data show some 9,100 clones, roughly 80% seen once. Trimming pared 6 bases from V and 0 bases from J, leaving 12 bases between. The CDR3 loop spans 14 amino acids. Germline V gene sequence: CDR1 MNHNS, CDR2 SASEGT. Samples: about 28 days before transplant, then days 30, 100 and 180 after. The TCR comes from a female patient aged 45 to 65 who had an allogeneic stem cell transplant from an unrelated donor, so the T cells may come from the graft donor. Some clones in this sample may be carry-over from other donors' samples. The chain has TRBV6-1 and TRBJ2-7, with D tentatively TRBD1 (6 bases). Sequencing was performed on peripheral blood mononuclear cells, taken 180 days after allogeneic stem cell transplant. This chain's CDR3 is CASSVRTDSYEQYF. The DNA of the CDR3 is TGTGCCAGCAGCGTTCGGACAGACTCCTACGAGCAGTACTTC.